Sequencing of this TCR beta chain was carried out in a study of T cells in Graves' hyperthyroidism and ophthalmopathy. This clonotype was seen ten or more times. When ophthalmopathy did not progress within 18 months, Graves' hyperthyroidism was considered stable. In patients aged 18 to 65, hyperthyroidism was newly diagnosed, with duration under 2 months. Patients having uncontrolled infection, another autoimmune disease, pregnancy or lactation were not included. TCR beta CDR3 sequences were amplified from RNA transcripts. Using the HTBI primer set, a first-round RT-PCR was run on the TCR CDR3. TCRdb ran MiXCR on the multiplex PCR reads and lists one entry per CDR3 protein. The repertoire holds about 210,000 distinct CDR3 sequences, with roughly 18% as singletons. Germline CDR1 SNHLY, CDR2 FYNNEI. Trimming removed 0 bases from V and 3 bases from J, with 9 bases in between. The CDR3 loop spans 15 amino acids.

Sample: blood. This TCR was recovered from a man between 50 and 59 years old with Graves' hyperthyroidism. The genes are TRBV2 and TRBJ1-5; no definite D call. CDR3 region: CASSEARQNNQPQHF. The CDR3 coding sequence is TGTGCCAGCAGTGAAGCGAGGCAAAACAATCAGCCCCAGCATTTT.